These T cell receptor beta chains were read from a single sample in a study of cytomegalovirus exposure and HLA in healthy donors. Using immunoSEQ multiplex PCR, the repertoire was profiled, and TCRdb retains in-frame clones only, with some absent. The table has 150,000 to 200,000 clones, 82% seen once. Sequenced sample: PBMCs. Every receptor here comes from a middle-aged man in good health and CMV-seronegative. Both conserved end residues are trimmed from each CDR3. D genes are given only for firm matches.

TRBD2 | TRBJ2-1 | TRBV7-8 | ASSSHGTRGANEQF
NA | TRBJ2-5 | TRBV10-3 | AISDLTDKETQY
NA | TRBJ1-6 | TRBV12-2 | ASRLPGQDNSPLH
TRBD1 | TRBJ2-3 | TRBV5-1 | ASSAGTGGTDTQY
NA | TRBJ1-2 | TRBV28 | ASHAGVYGYT
NA | TRBJ2-7 | TRBV28 | ASSLPPLSYEQY
TRBD2 | TRBJ2-7 | TRBV7-9 | ASSLAKTSFEPYEQY
TRBD1 | TRBJ2-1 | TRBV7-2 | ASSPDRGEQF
TRBD2 | TRBJ2-7 | TRBV19 | ASRLAGAYEQY
TRBD1 | TRBJ1-1 | TRBV5-1 | ASRHGTENTEAF
NA | TRBJ1-2 | TRBV27 | ASSSGEKGANYGYT
TRBD1 | TRBJ2-7 | TRBV29-1 | SVDGKTGQGAYEQY
NA | TRBJ1-4 | TRBV9 | ASSTGVFGSNEKLF
NA | TRBJ1-2 | TRBV27 | ASSFLGTRANYGYT